These T cell receptor beta chains were read from a single sample in a study of PD-L1 blockade in urothelial cancer. The repertoire was sequenced with immunoSEQ multiplex PCR; TCRdb's copy has only in-frame clones and lacks some. The profile shows 130,000 or so clones, less than 85% of them singletons. The material was PBMCs, obtained around atezolizumab (anti-PD-L1) treatment. These receptors originate from a man in his fifties with urothelial cancer. Each CDR3 is given without its conserved first and last residue.

>TRBV7-3
ASSFGTDPFTDTQY
>TRBV28
ASSSRRQGRNTIY
>TRBV29-1
SVIGSVHGYT
>TRBV28
ASSLSGANSPLH
>TRBV14
ASSQLGQGSTYEQY
>TRBV19
ASSQRTGARNSPLH
>TRBV19
ASSPQYTDTQY
>TRBV7-2
ASSLSGYGYT
>TRBV30
AWSRGLSGAF
>TRBV21-1
ASSTRGRGQPQH
>TRBV29-1
SVDLQGHYGYT
>TRBV6-1
ASSEDRFGGYT